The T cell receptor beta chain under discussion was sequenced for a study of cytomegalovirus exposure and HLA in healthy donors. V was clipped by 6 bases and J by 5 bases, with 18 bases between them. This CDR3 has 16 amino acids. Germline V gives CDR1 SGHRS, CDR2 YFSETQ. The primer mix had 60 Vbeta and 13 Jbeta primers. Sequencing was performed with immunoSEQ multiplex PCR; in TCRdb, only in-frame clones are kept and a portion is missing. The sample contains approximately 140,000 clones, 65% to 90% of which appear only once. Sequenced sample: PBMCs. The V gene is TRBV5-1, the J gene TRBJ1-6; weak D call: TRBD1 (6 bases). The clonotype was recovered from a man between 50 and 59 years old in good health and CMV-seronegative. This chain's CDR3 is CASKGGSRGNNSPLHF. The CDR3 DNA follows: TGCGCCAGCAAGGGGGGGAGTCGCGGAAATAATTCACCCCTCCACTTT.